This T cell receptor (beta chain) was identified in a study of OX40 agonist ivuxolimab in advanced cancers. The wider study: Six ivuxolimab dose levels, 0.01 to 10 mg/kg, were given intravenously every 2 weeks. Prior anti-PD-1, anti-PD-L1 or anti-CTLA-4 therapy was allowed; around 40% had some.

Study-wide results and limits: Also showing low normalized T-cell clonal expansion were some of the nonresponders.

The assay was immunoSEQ multiplex PCR, and TCRdb's table has in-frame clones only and misses some. Of more than 70,000 clones listed, 65% to 85% were seen once; the top ten hold approximately 5%. This clone occurred a few times. Its antigen is currently unknown. The CDR3 has 15 residues. Trimming took off 5 bases at V and 3 bases at J, with 17 bases between the two ends. Germline V gives CDR1 MNHEY, CDR2 SVGAGI. This clonotype was sampled from an adult with an advanced solid tumor such as melanoma, head and neck, liver or kidney cancer. The sequencing used CD4+ or CD8+ T cells sorted from blood, collected in a trial of the OX40 agonist ivuxolimab. The V call is TRBV6-5, the J call TRBJ2-7; D possibly matches TRBD1 or TRBD2 (5 bases each). CDR3 in amino acids: CASSPPGRVLYEQYF. The CDR3 nucleotides read TGTGCCAGCAGTCCGCCGGGACGGGTCCTCTACGAGCAGTACTTC.